This note documents a single T cell receptor (beta chain) sequence. These data come from a study of CD8 T cells in Susac syndrome. Trimming took off 3 bases at V and 1 base at J, with 13 bases between the two ends. This CDR3 has 15 amino acids. In germline, CDR1 is GTSNPN, CDR2 SVGIG (reference sequence). Reverse transcription of about 0.45 to 1 ug RNA was carried out with random hexamers. TCRdb reanalysed the immunoSEQ multiplex PCR reads using MiXCR and keeps one entry per CDR3 protein. The sample lists around 130,000 distinct CDR3 sequences, 85% to 95% seen once, with 0.095% to 0.14% in the top ten.

The rearrangement uses TRBV30 and TRBJ1-5; a possible D gene is TRBD1 (5 bases). Sequencing used CD4+ T cells from PBMCs. The source of this sequence is a human donor with multiple sclerosis. The CDR3, as DNA: TGTGCCTGGAGCTGGGTCGGGGGGAGCAATCAGCCCCAGCATTTT. This translates into CAWSWVGGSNQPQHF.